What follows is one T cell receptor beta chain and its context. The table came from immunoSEQ multiplex PCR; TCRdb's copy has only in-frame clones and leaves some out. The table records about 80,000 clones, about 91% of them present only once. The data belong to a study of blood T cell repertoires in COVID-19. The junction had 17 bases not matched to a gene; V was cut back by 9 bases and J by 1 base. The CDR3 has 17 residues. Per the germline V gene, CDR1 is LNHDA and CDR2 is SQIVND (reference sequence). The sequence derives from a woman of 80 years or more with acute or convalescent COVID-19. The chain links TRBV19 to TRBJ1-2; 7 bases line up with TRBD1. The sequenced sample was peripheral blood. CDR3 loop: CASYGVRQGPINYGYTF. CDR3 bases: TGTGCCAGCTACGGGGTCCGACAGGGCCCAATTAACTATGGCTACACCTTC.